This TCR beta chain was recorded in a study of Ad26.COV2.S vaccination and SARS-CoV-2 variants. Study-level findings and limits: Vaccine and placebo recipients had similar non-spike TCR breadth.

The sample holds one count of this clone. Its antigen is still unknown. The CDR3 extends over 14 amino acids. Germline CDR1 reads KGHDR; CDR2 reads SFDVKD. J lost 4 bases, V lost 2 bases, and 4 bases had no gene match. Sample treatment: roughly 18 received Ad26.COV2.S at low or high dose, single or two shots; a few received placebo; per-sample allocation not given. Repertoires come from day 63 after the first vaccine or placebo injection. The method was immunoSEQ multiplex PCR; TCRdb's version includes in-frame clones alone and lacks a portion of them. Among about 350,000 clones listed, more than 75% were seen once.

The sequence derives from a person aged 18-60 years who received the Ad26.COV2.S COVID-19 vaccine or a placebo. J is TRBJ2-7 and V is TRBV24-1, with 7 bases lining up with TRBD1. Source: peripheral blood, taken in a trial of Ad26.COV2.S vaccine versus placebo. The CDR3 loop is CATSDWRTGYEQYF. The DNA of the CDR3 is TGTGCCACCAGTGATTGGCGGACAGGATACGAGCAGTACTTC.